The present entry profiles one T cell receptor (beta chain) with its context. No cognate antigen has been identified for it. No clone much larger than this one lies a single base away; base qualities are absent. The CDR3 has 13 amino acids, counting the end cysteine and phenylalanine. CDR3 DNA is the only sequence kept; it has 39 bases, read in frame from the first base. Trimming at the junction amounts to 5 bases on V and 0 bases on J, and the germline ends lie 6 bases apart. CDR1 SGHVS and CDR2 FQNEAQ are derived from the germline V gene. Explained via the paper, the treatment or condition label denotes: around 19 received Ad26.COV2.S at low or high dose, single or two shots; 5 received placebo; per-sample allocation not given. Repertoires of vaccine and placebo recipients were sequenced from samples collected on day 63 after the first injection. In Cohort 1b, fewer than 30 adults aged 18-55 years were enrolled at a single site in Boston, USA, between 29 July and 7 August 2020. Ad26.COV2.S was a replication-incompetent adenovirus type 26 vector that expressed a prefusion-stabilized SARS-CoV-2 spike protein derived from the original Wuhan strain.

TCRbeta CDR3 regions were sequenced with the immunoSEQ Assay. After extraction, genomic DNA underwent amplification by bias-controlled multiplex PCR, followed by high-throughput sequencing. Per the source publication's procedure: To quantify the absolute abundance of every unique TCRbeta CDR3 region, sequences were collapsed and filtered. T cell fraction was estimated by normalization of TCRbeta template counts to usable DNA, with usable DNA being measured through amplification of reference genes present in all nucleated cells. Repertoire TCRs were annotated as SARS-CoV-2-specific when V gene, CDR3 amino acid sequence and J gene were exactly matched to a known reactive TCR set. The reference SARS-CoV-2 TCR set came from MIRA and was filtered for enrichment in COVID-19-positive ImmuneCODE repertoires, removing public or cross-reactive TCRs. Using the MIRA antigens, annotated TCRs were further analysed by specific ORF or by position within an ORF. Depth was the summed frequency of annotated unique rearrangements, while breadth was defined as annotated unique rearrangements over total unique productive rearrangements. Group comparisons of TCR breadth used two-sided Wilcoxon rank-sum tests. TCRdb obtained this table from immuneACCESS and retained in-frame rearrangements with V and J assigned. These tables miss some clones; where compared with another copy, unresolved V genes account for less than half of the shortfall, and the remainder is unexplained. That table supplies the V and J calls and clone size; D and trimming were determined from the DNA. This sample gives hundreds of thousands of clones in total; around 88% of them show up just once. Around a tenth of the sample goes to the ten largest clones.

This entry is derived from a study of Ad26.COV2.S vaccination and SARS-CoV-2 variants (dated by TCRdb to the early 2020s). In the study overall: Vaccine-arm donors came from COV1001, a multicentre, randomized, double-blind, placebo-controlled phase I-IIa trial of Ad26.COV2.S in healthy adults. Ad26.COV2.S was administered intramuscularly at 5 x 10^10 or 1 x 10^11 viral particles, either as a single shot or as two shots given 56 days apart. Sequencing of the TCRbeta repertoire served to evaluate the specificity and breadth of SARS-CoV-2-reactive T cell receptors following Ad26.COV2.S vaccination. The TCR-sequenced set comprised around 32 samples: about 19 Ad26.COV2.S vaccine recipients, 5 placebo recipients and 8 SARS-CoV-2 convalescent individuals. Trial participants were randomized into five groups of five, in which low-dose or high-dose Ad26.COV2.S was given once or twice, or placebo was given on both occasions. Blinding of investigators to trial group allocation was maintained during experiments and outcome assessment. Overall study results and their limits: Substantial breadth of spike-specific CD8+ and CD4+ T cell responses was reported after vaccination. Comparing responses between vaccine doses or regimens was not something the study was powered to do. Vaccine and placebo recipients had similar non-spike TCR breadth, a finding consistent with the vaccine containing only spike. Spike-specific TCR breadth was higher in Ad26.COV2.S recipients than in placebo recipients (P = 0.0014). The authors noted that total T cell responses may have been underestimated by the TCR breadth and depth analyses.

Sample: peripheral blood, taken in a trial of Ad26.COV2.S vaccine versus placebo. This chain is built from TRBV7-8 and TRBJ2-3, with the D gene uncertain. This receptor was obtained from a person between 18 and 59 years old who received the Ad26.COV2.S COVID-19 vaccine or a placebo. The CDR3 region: CASSLSSTDTQYF. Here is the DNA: TGTGCCAGCAGCCTCTCCAGCACAGATACGCAGTATTTT. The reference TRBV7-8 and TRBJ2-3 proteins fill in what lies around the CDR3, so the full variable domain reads GAGVSQSPRYKVAKRGQDVALRCDPISGHVSLFWYQQALGQGPEFLTYFQNEAQLDKSGLPSDRFFAERPEGSVSTLKIQRTQQEDSAVYLCASSLSSTDTQYFGPGTRLTVL.